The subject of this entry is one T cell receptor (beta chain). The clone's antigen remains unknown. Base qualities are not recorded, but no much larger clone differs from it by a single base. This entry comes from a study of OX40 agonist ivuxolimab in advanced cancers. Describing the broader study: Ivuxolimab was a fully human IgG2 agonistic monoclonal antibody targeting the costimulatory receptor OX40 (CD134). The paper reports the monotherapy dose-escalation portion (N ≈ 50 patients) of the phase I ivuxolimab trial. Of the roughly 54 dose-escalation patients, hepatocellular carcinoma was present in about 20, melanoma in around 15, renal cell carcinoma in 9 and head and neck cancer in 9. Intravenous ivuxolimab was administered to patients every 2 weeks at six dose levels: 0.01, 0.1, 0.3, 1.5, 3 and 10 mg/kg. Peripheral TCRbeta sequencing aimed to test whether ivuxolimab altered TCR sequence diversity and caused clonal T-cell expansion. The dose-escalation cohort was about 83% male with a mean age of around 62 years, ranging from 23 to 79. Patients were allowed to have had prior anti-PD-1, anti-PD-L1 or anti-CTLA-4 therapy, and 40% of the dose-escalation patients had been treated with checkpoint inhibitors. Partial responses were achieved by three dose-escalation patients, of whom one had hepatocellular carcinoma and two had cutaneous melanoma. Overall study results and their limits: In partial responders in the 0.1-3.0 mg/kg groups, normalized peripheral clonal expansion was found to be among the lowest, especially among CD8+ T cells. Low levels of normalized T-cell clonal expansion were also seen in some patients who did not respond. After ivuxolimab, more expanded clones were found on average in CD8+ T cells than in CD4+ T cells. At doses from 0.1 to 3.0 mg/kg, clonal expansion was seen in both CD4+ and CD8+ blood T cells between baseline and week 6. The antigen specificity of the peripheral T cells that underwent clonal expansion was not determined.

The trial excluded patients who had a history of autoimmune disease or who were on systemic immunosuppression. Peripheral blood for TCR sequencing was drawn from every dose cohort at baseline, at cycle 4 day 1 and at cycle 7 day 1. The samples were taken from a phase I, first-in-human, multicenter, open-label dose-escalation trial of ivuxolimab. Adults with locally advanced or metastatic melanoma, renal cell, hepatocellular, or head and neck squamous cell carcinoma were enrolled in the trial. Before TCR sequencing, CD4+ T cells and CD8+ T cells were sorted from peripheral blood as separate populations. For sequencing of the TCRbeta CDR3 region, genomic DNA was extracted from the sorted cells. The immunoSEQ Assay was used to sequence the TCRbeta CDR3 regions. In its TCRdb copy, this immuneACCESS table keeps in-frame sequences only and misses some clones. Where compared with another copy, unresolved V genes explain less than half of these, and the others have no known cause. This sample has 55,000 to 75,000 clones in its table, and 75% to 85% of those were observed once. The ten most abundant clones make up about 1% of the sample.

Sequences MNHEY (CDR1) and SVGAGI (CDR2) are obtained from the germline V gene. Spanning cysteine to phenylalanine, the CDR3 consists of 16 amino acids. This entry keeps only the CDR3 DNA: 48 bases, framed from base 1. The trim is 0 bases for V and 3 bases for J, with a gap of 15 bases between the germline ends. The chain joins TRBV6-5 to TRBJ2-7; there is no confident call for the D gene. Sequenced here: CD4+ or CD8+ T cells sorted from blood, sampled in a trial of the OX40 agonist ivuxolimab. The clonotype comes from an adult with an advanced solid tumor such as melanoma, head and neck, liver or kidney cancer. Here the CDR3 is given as CASSYSDLLYGYEQYF. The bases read TGTGCCAGCAGTTACTCGGACCTTCTTTACGGCTACGAGCAGTACTTC.